The entry below describes one T cell receptor (beta chain). It lacks a known antigen. No base quality values were provided; no much bigger clone lies one nucleotide off. This specimen comes from a study of blood T cell repertoires in COVID-19 (dated by TCRdb to about 2020). In terms of the full investigation: Collaborator samples came from the United States, Italy and Spain and covered acute and convalescent phases of COVID-19. The samples were drawn from two sources: the first 160 participants of the ongoing ImmuneRACE study, and 950 to 1,500 subjects contributed by 6 global collaborators. Subjects who had been exposed to COVID-19, were actively infected with it, or had recovered from it provided the deeply sampled blood TCRbeta repertoires that made up the dataset. Where HLA class I and class II types were available, the types were taken from metadata supplied by the sample provider, not from assay-based typing. The repertoires were released in a freely available public database meant as a resource for research on the immune response to SARS-CoV-2. The sample metadata nearly always contained a de-identified subject ID, COVID-19 status, age in years and sex. The prospective study material was composed of cDNA or gDNA derived from T cells, B-cell-depleted T cells, or PBMCs. General study outcomes and caveats: The amount of clinical and demographic metadata varied by source and participant and was provided uncurated.

Another Seattle source contributed samples from volunteer blood donors who had recovered from COVID-19. Each collaborating institution followed its own protocols to collect whole blood in K2EDTA tubes. Collaborator samples were shipped for TCRbeta analysis as frozen whole blood, isolated PBMCs, or DNA extracted from either sample type. TCRbeta CDR3 regions were amplified from genomic DNA using the immunoSEQ Assay, a bias-controlled multiplex PCR. Per the source publication's procedure: The number of nucleated cells in each sample was estimated by amplification of reference gene primers within the assay. To quantify the absolute abundance of each unique TCRbeta CDR3 rearrangement, sequence reads were collapsed and filtered. For each sample, productive Simpson clonality was calculated as the square root of Simpson's diversity index across productive rearrangements. TCRdb re-hosts the immuneACCESS table, in-frame sequences only. Its copies lack some clones; in the studies checked, an unresolved V gene accounts for under half of them, and the cause for the rest is not known. V and J calls and clone size are given by that table; D and trimming were obtained from the DNA. This sample comprises a few hundred thousand clones, approximately 86% of them detected only once. The ten largest clones represent 2.2% of the sample.

V is trimmed back by 5 bases and J by 2 bases, and the junction contains 5 bases that no gene match accounts for. The CDR3 covers 15 residues, taking in both the cysteine and the phenylalanine. Just CDR3 DNA is preserved here, 45 bases in frame from base 1. According to the germline V gene, CDR1 reads SGHRS and CDR2 reads YFSETQ. The source material was peripheral blood. This chain joins TRBV5-1 to TRBJ1-2; 11 junctional bases match TRBD1. This clonotype was sampled from a woman between 50 and 59 years old who had recovered from COVID-19. The CDR3 sequence is CASREGTGGNYGYTF. The nucleotide sequence reads as follows: TGCGCCAGCAGAGAGGGGACAGGGGGAAACTATGGCTACACCTTC.